The entry below describes one T cell receptor beta chain. The antigen is undetermined. This record belongs to a study of Ad26.COV2.S vaccination and SARS-CoV-2 variants. Overall study: Trial arm assignment for the donor was COV1001 Ad26.COV2.S.

Described treatment: 19 received Ad26.COV2.S at low or high dose, single or two shots; 5 received placebo; per-sample allocation not given. Sampling happened 63 days after the first vaccine or placebo injection. Donor was an adult aged 18-55 years in Boston. Points from the study as a whole: An underestimation of total T cell responses may have resulted from the TCR breadth and depth analyses. Breadth, reportedly substantial, characterized the spike-specific CD8+ and CD4+ T cell responses after vaccination.

Data came from immunoSEQ multiplex PCR; TCRdb stores just in-frame clones and leaves some out. Counted here are hundreds of thousands of clones, 89% occurring once; the ten biggest clones make up 2.5%. The CDR3 is 14 residues long. After removal of 0 bases from V and 9 bases from J, the junction contained 3 bases not matched to a gene. Germline lookup yields CDR1 MNHEY and CDR2 SVGEGT. The TCR sequence derives from a person aged 18-65 years who received the Ad26.COV2.S COVID-19 vaccine or a placebo. This specimen consisted of peripheral blood, obtained in a trial of Ad26.COV2.S vaccine versus placebo. The gene calls are TRBV6-2 or TRBV6-3 and TRBJ2-4, with 9 bases that match TRBD1. CDR3 amino acids: CASSYSRQGGIQYF. CDR3 in DNA: TGTGCCAGCAGTTACTCGAGACAGGGGGGCATTCAGTACTTC.